This T cell receptor beta chain originates from a study of cytomegalovirus exposure and HLA in healthy donors. Study results and caveats: By a later analysis, the bulk of CMV-associated TCR beta chains appeared HLA-restricted. Common viral pathogens seemed, in a later analysis, to connect with several of the most significant clusters. In a later analysis, TCR association rates varied by HLA locus: DRB1 most, HLA-C fewest. Previous analysis showed most TCR beta V segments were productive about 90% or about 30% of the time.

Amplification used 60 Vbeta primers and 13 Jbeta primers. TCRdb keeps only in-frame clones here, not all; method: immunoSEQ multiplex PCR. The sample has 150,000 to 180,000 clones; more than 75% are singletons. This CDR3 spans 13 amino acids. Germline assignment: CDR1 SGHDN and CDR2 FVKESK. The germline V and J ends were trimmed by 3 bases and 4 bases, with 8 bases remaining between them. This clone was seen a few times. Antigen unknown. Sample: PBMCs. This clonotype was obtained from a woman aged 40 to 50 in good health and CMV-seropositive. The J gene is TRBJ2-3, the V gene TRBV14, with D possibly matching TRBD1 (5 bases). The CDR3, as DNA: TGTGCCAGCAGCCAGTTACAGGCAGATACGCAGTATTTT. It is translated as CASSQLQADTQYF.